Given below is one TCR beta chain in context. The antigen is undetermined. The sample belongs to a study of T cell responses to AZD1222 COVID-19 vaccine. Study-level results: Females outnumbered males among donors, who were mostly white British; clonal diversity was possibly underestimated.

CDR3 size: 15 residues. The data were produced by immunoSEQ multiplex PCR, yet TCRdb's version contains in-frame clones alone and is incomplete. This table has 100,000 to 110,000 clones, 87% appearing once. V usage is TRBV12-2 and J usage is TRBJ2-5. TRBV12-2 is a pseudogene segment. The TCR originated in an adult in good health. This material consisted of peripheral blood, taken on day 0 of MenACWY control vaccination. The CDR3 bases are TGTGCAAGTCGCTTAGGGCCGGGGGCTCAAGAGACCCAGTACTTC. Protein product: CASRLGPGAQETQYF.